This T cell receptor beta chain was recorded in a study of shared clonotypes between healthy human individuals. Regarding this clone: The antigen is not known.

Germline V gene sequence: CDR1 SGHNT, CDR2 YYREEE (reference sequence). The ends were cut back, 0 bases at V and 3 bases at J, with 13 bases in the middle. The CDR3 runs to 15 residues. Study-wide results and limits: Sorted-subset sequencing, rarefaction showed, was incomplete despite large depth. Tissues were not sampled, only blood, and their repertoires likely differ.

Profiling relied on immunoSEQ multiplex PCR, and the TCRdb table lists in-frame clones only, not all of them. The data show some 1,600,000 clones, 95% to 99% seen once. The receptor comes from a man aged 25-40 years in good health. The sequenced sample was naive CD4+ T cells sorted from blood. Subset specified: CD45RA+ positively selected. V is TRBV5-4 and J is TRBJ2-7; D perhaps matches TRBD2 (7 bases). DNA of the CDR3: TGTGCCAGCAGCTTGGTCGGGGGGCTTAACTACGAGCAGTACTTC. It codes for CASSLVGGLNYEQYF.